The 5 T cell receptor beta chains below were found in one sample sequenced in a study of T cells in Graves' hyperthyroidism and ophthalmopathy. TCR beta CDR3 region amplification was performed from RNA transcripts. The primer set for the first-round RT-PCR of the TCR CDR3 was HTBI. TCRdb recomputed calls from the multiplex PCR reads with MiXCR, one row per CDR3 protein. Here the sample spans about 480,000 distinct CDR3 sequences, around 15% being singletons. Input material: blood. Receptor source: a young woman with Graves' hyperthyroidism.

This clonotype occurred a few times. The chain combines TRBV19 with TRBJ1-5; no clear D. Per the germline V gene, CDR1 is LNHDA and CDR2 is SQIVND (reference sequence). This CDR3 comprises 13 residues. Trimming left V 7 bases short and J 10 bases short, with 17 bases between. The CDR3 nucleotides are TGTGCCAGTACCCCGTCAACTCTCAGCCCCCAGCATTTT. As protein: CASTPSTLSPQHF. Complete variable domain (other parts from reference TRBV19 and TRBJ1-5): DGGITQSPKYLFRKEGQNVTLSCEQNLNHDAMYWYRQDPGQGLRLIYYSQIVNDFQKGDIAEGYSVSREKKESFPLTVTSAQKNPTAFYLCASTPSTLSPQHFGDGTRLSIL.

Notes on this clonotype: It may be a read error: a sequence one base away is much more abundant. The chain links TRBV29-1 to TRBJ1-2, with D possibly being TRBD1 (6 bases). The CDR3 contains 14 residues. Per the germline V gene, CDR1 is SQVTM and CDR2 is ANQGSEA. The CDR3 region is CGVEGTGSGGGYTF. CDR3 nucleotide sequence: TGCGGCGTTGAGGGAACAGGGTCCGGTGGTGGCTACACCTTC.

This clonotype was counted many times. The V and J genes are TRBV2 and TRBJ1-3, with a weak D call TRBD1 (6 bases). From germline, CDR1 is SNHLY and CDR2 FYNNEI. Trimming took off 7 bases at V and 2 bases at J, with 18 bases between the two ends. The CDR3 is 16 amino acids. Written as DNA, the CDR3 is TGTGCCAGCACCGAAGGTGGGGGGCTCCCTGGAAACACCATATATTTT. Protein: CASTEGGGLPGNTIYF.

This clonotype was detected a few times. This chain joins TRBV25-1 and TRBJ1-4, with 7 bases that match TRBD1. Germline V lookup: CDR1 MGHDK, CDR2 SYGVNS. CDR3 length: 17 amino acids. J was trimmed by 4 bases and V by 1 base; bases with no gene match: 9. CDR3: CASSESFGGTVNEKLFF. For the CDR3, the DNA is TGTGCCAGCAGTGAATCGTTCGGCGGGACAGTTAATGAAAAACTGTTTTTT.

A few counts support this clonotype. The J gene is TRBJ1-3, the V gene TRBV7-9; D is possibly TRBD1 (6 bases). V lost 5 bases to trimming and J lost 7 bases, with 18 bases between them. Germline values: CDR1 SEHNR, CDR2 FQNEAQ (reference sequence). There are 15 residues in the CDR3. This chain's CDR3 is CASSANRAPVNTIYF. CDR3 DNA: TGTGCCAGCAGCGCAAACAGGGCCCCTGTGAACACCATATATTTT.